The 15 T cell receptor beta chains presented below share a single source sample, sequenced in a study of blood T cells in healthy people across ages. Sample-barcoded 5' priming and a J-beta primer mix drove a second PCR of roughly 6 to 12 cycles. TCRdb independently ran MiXCR on the 5' RACE reads; one entry per CDR3 protein. This table holds approximately 800,000 distinct CDR3 sequences, 46% found once. Sequencing was carried out using blood. The receptors come from an older man in good health.

The rearrangement joins TRBV3-1 to TRBJ1-2; 8 bases map to TRBD1. V shed 0 bases and J 5 bases; nucleotides not matched to a gene: 5. CDR3 size: 15 residues. Germline-derived CDR1 and CDR2 are LGHDT and YNNKEL (reference sequence). This CDR3 reads CASSQDARGQYGYTF. Written as DNA, the CDR3 is TGTGCCAGCAGCCAAGACGCCAGGGGGCAATATGGCTACACCTTC.

The V and J genes are TRBV7-2 and TRBJ2-3; D possibly corresponds to TRBD1 (5 bases). CDR1 SGHTA and CDR2 FQGNSA come from the germline V gene. CDR3 length: 14 residues. V dropped 7 bases and J dropped 0 bases, with 11 bases sitting between them. CDR3: CASNTDSSTDTQYF. DNA of the CDR3: TGTGCCAGCAACACCGACAGTAGCACAGATACGCAGTATTTT.

The CDR3 region has the DNA TGTGCCAGCTCACCACCGATGGAAGATGGTGAAAAACTGTTTTTT. Amino acid sequence: CASSPPMEDGEKLFF. The V call is TRBV18, the J call TRBJ1-4; D is ambiguous. Germline CDR1 reads KGHSH; CDR2 reads LQKENI. Trimming removed 0 bases at V and 7 bases at J, with 12 bases between. This CDR3 comprises 15 residues. The full variable domain, with the rest looked up from reference TRBV18 and TRBJ1-4, is NAGVMQNPRHLVRRRGQEARLRCSPMKGHSHVYWYRQLPEEGLKFMVYLQKENIIDESGMPKERFSAEFPKEGPSILRIQQVVRGDSAAYFCASSPPMEDGEKLFFGSGTQLSVL.

The chain is built from TRBV7-6 and TRBJ2-2, with D tentatively TRBD2 (7 bases). V was pared by 5 bases and J by 1 base, with 20 bases between. The CDR3 spans 18 residues. CDR1 SGHVS and CDR2 FNYEAQ come from the germline V gene. CDR3 in amino acids: CASSPYGGAAENTGELFF. In nucleotides, the CDR3 is TGTGCCAGCAGCCCCTATGGGGGGGCCGCCGAGAACACCGGGGAGCTGTTTTTT.

This clonotype appeared many times. As DNA, the CDR3 is TGCGCCAGCAGCTTGTTCGGCAGGGAGGAGACCCAGTACTTC. This translates into CASSLFGREETQYF. The chain links TRBV5-1 to TRBJ2-5; D may be TRBD1 or TRBD2 (5 bases each). Trimming left V 1 base short and J 5 bases short, with 12 bases between. The CDR3 has 14 residues. Germline V gene sequence: CDR1 SGHRS, CDR2 YFSETQ.

This clonotype was recorded a few times. V is TRBV5-1 and J is TRBJ2-1; a possible D gene is TRBD1 (5 bases). The V end was cut by 0 bases, the J end by 6 bases, with 13 bases between. CDR3 length equals 15 residues. CDR1 and CDR2 from the germline V gene are SGHRS and YFSETQ. The CDR3 is CASSLGQGLSNEQFF. The CDR3 nucleotides read TGCGCCAGCAGCTTGGGGCAGGGCCTGTCCAATGAGCAGTTCTTC.

The V gene is TRBV7-2, the J gene TRBJ2-3; 8 bases line up with TRBD2. The CDR3 is 16 residues long. Trimming at V came to 5 bases and at J to 5 bases, leaving 12 bases not matched to a gene. The V gene's germline CDR1 is SGHTA and CDR2 FQGNSA. CDR3 protein: CASSPGTSPRRDTQYF. CDR3 DNA sequence: TGTGCCAGCAGCCCCGGGACTAGTCCACGAAGAGATACGCAGTATTTT.

A few counts support this clonotype. The rearrangement joins TRBV7-2 to TRBJ2-7, with D possibly matching TRBD2 (6 bases). The CDR3 length is 13 residues. Per germline, CDR1 SGHTA and CDR2 FQGNSA. The V end was cut by 1 base, the J end by 6 bases, with 10 bases between. Here the CDR3 reads CASSLVSGAEQYF. For the CDR3, the DNA is TGTGCCAGCAGCTTAGTTAGCGGAGCCGAGCAGTACTTC. The variable domain in full, with the rest retrieved from reference TRBV7-2 and TRBJ2-7, is GAGVSQSPSNKVTEKGKDVELRCDPISGHTALYWYRQSLGQGLEFLIYFQGNSAPDKSGLPSDRFSAERTGGSVSTLTIQRTQQEDSAVYLCASSLVSGAEQYFGPGTRLTVT.

Points on this clonotype: A read error is possible here, since a much larger clone lies one base away. The chain links TRBV20-1 to TRBJ2-7; the match to TRBD1 covers 7 bases. CDR3 length: 14 amino acids. With V trimmed by 6 bases and J by 3 bases, 11 bases remained unmatched. Germline V gives CDR1 DFQATT, CDR2 SNEGSKA (reference sequence). The CDR3 DNA is TGCAGTGCCCGGGACAGCAATCAGTACTACGAGCAGTACTTC. Protein product: CSARDSNQYYEQYF.

The V gene is TRBV15, the J gene TRBJ2-1; 9 positions agree with TRBD2. J lost 8 bases, V lost 1 base, and 9 bases had no gene match. Germline CDR1 is LNHNV and CDR2 is YYDKDF (reference sequence). This CDR3 is 16 amino acids long. The CDR3 DNA sequence: TGTGCCACCAGCAGAGCTGGCGGGAGGGCCTCCGATGAGCAGTTCTTC. Protein product: CATSRAGGRASDEQFF.

There are a few counts of this clonotype. This chain joins TRBV7-9 and TRBJ2-3; TRBD2 matches at 11 bases. The CDR3 length is 15 residues. Per the germline V gene, CDR1 is SEHNR and CDR2 is FQNEAQ (reference sequence). J gave up 0 bases and V 7 bases, and 3 bases lay outside the gene matches. CDR3 coding DNA: TGTGCCAGCACTGGGACTAGCGGTAGCACAGATACGCAGTATTTT. As protein: CASTGTSGSTDTQYF.

This clonotype showed up many times. The chain couples TRBV20-1 to TRBJ2-7; D is ambiguous. Germline V gives CDR1 DFQATT, CDR2 SNEGSKA (reference sequence). Trimming removed 3 bases from V and 0 bases from J, with 12 bases in between. The CDR3 sequence is 14 residues long. The CDR3 reads CSARVDQSSYEQYF. Here the CDR3 DNA reads TGCAGTGCTAGGGTCGACCAGAGCTCCTACGAGCAGTACTTC.

This clonotype was observed a handful of times. This may stem from a read error, because a much larger clone lies one nucleotide away. The chain couples TRBV20-1 to TRBJ2-1, with TRBD2 matching 7 bases. There are 13 residues in the CDR3. CDR1 and CDR2 from the germline V gene are DFQATT and SNEGSKA (reference sequence). V shed 1 base, J shed 5 bases, and the junction held 2 bases outside the gene matches. In DNA form, the CDR3 reads TGCAGTGCTAGAGGCCTAGCGGACAATGAGCAGTTCTTC. It translates to CSARGLADNEQFF.

This clonotype was counted only a few times. At one end the junction does not follow the germline gene, possibly because of a read error. The V and J genes are TRBV19 and TRBJ2-1; the match to TRBD2 covers 16 bases. From germline, CDR1 is LNHDA and CDR2 SQIVND (reference sequence). CDR3 length: 16 amino acids. The CDR3 reads CASSAGLAGGPNEQFF. The DNA of the CDR3 is TGTGCTAGTAGTGCGGGACTAGCGGGAGGGCCCAATGAGCAGTTCTTC.

This clonotype has more than one count but fewer than ten. The V call is TRBV29-1, the J call TRBJ2-5, with D perhaps TRBD1 or TRBD2 (5 bases each). The CDR3 has 11 residues. Deletions cut 8 bases from V and 4 bases from J, with 11 bases between. CDR1 and CDR2 (germline): SQVTM, ANQGSEA. CDR3 in amino acids: CSTARGETQYF. As DNA, the CDR3 is TGCAGCACCGCGAGGGGAGAGACCCAGTACTTC.